Below, one T cell receptor beta chain is given with its context. The sample is drawn from a study of blood T cell repertoires in COVID-19. The overall study: From T cells, B-cell-depleted T cells, or PBMCs came the material, which was cDNA or gDNA.

As handled by the study authors: Scientists estimated how many nucleated cells there were by amplifying reference gene primers. Sequencing used immunoSEQ multiplex PCR; TCRdb keeps in-frame clones, though not all of them. From that table come the V and J calls and clone size; the DNA was used to work out D and trimming. The sample contains about 100,000 clones, 79% of which appear only once. Trimming left V 3 bases short and J 2 bases short, with 11 bases between. The germline gives CDR1 LNHNV, CDR2 YYDKDF (reference sequence). The CDR3 consists of 16 residues. The receptor comes from a woman over 75 with active or convalescent COVID-19. Sequences were obtained from peripheral blood. The chain joins TRBV15 to TRBJ1-6; no reliable D call. The CDR3 DNA follows: TGTGCCACCAGCAGGGAGGGTCTCACCTATAATTCACCCCTCCACTTT. Amino acids: CATSREGLTYNSPLHF.